The clone carrying this TCR beta chain was seen repeatedly, ten times or more. The record originates from a study of T cells in Graves' hyperthyroidism and ophthalmopathy. Newly diagnosed hyperthyroidism, duration under 2 months, in patients aged 18 to 65. Exclusion of a patient resulted from uncontrolled infection, other autoimmune disease, pregnancy or lactation. The J segment lost 0 bases and the V segment lost 4 bases, leaving 12 bases of the junction unmatched. This CDR3 is built from 17 residues. In germline, CDR1 is LNHDA, CDR2 SQIVND (reference sequence). Authors of the study amplified TCR beta CDR3 regions from RNA transcripts. Initially, a first-round RT-PCR of the TCR CDR3 employed the HTBI primer set. TCRdb reprocessed the multiplex PCR reads with MiXCR, giving one entry per CDR3 protein. The sample consists of some 350,000 distinct CDR3 sequences, about 18% of them appearing once.

Sequenced: blood. The clonotype comes from a woman under 30 with Graves' hyperthyroidism. J is TRBJ2-7 and V is TRBV19; 7 bases are shared with TRBD1. The CDR3 here is CASSSFGTGASSYEQYF. The CDR3 nucleotides read TGTGCCAGTAGTAGTTTCGGAACAGGGGCGAGCTCCTACGAGCAGTACTTC.